This TCR beta chain was identified during a study of blood T cell repertoires in COVID-19. The CDR3 sequence is 14 residues long. In germline, CDR1 is MNHEY, CDR2 SVGAGI. Trimming removed 5 bases at V and 4 bases at J, with 14 bases between. Generated by immunoSEQ multiplex PCR, the TCRdb table keeps only in-frame clones and is missing some. The table lists 200,000 or so clones, about 88% of them singletons. Two negative PCRs, clearance, or symptom resolution characterized the recovered Cohort 3 donors. The sequence was collected from a woman under 40 who had recovered from COVID-19. This chain links TRBV6-5 with TRBJ1-1, with TRBD1 as a possible D gene (6 bases). Sequenced material: PBMCs or T cells enriched from blood (not recorded which). CDR3 amino acids: CASSKPGVPTEAFF. DNA of the CDR3: TGTGCCAGCAGTAAGCCAGGGGTTCCCACTGAAGCTTTCTTT.